One T cell receptor (beta chain) is described in this entry. The antigen remains unidentified. V was pared by 3 bases and J by 9 bases, with 7 bases of the junction left unmatched. The CDR3 is made up of 14 amino acids. Germline V gene lookup returns CDR1 SGHRS and CDR2 YFSETQ. Time point here: newly diagnosed, previously untreated cHL patient sample. Isolation of CD4+ T cells from thawed PBMCs was performed by magnetic negative selection. Comparators were PBMCs taken from newly diagnosed, untreated classical Hodgkin lymphoma. The data stem from a study of PD-1 blockade in classical Hodgkin lymphoma. Profiled with immunoSEQ multiplex PCR; TCRdb holds only in-frame clones, not every one. The sample has about 16,000 clones; about 92% are singletons. Whole-study results and caveats: A reduction in baseline TCR diversity was reportedly seen in newly diagnosed patients relative to healthy donors. No one has yet defined what causes the repertoire differences, which may be disease activity or prior therapy.

The sequence derives from a human donor with classical Hodgkin lymphoma. The chain joins TRBV5-1 to TRBJ2-1, with 9 bases matching TRBD1. The sequencing input was CD4+ T cells from blood. The CDR3 region is CASSYGTGGGEQFF. CDR3 in DNA: TGCGCCAGCAGCTATGGTACAGGGGGCGGTGAGCAGTTCTTC.